Listed below are T cell receptor beta chains from one sample, sequenced in a study of T-cell reconstitution after alpha-beta-depleted transplantation in children. TCRdb reanalysed the PCR reads using MiXCR and keeps one entry per CDR3 protein. The table has hundreds of thousands of distinct CDR3 sequences, about 23% seen once. This specimen consisted of PBMCs, obtained before TCRalphabeta/CD19-depleted stem cell transplant. The source is a girl under 10 years old with Fanconi anemia, due to receive a stem cell transplant. Each CDR3 is given with its conserved first and last residue. D genes are given only for firm matches. Rows may omit the clone size; those that give it use once, few, many or a size class.

abundance	d_gene	v_gene	len	j_gene	CDR3nt	CDR3aa
many	NA	TRBV12-3/TRBV12-4	15	TRBJ1-6	TGTGCCAGCAGTTTATTGGGGGATTATAATTCACCCCTCCACTTT	CASSLLGDYNSPLHF
many	TRBD1	TRBV9	14	TRBJ2-7	TGTGCCAGCAGCGAGACAGGGGTGACCTACGAGCAGTACTTC	CASSETGVTYEQYF
NA	TRBD1	TRBV28	16	TRBJ2-5	TGTGCCAGCAGTTTACTCGGGACAGGGGATTCGGAGACCCAGTACTTC	CASSLLGTGDSETQYF
NA	TRBD1	TRBV11-2	20	TRBJ2-3	TGTGCCAGCAGCTTAGTGTGGACAGGGTTTCGAGGAAGCGAGACAGATACGCAGTATTTT	CASSLVWTGFRGSETDTQYF
many	NA	TRBV12-3/TRBV12-4	14	TRBJ1-2	TGTGCCAGCAGTTCGGACAGTGGGCCCTATGGCTACACCTTC	CASSSDSGPYGYTF
few	TRBD1	TRBV12-3/TRBV12-4	14	TRBJ2-7	TGTGCCAGCAGTTTCGGACAGGCTTCCTACGAGCAGTACTTC	CASSFGQASYEQYF
NA	NA	TRBV6-5	13	TRBJ1-2	TGTGCCAGCAGTTACGCAGGGATCTATGGCTACACCTTC	CASSYAGIYGYTF
few	NA	TRBV20-1	16	TRBJ2-3	TGCAGTGCTAAGGAACGGATACAGGCAAGCACAGATACGCAGTATTTT	CSAKERIQASTDTQYF
NA	TRBD2	TRBV4-2	16	TRBJ2-1	TGTGCCAGCAGCACTCCGGGACTAGCGTCATCATATGAGCAGTTCTTC	CASSTPGLASSYEQFF
few	TRBD1	TRBV7-9	15	TRBJ2-1	TGTGCCAGCAGCTATCGACAGGGTGCGTACAATGAGCAGTTCTTC	CASSYRQGAYNEQFF
many	NA	TRBV5-1	12	TRBJ1-2	TGCGCCAGCAGCTTGGGCAGAGAGAGCCACACCTTC	CASSLGRESHTF
few	TRBD2	TRBV11-2	14	TRBJ2-7	TGTGCCAGCAGCTCCCGACTAGCGGACTACGAGCAGTACTTC	CASSSRLADYEQYF
NA	TRBD2	TRBV5-1	18	TRBJ2-3	TGCGCCAGCAGCTTGCCCGGGACTAGCGGGGCGAGCACAGATACGCAGTATTTT	CASSLPGTSGASTDTQYF
many	TRBD2	TRBV12-3/TRBV12-4	14	TRBJ2-7	TGTGCCAGCAGAATAGCGGGCCTCGCCTACGAGCAGTACTTC	CASRIAGLAYEQYF
many	NA	TRBV20-1	13	TRBJ2-7	TGCAGTGCCCCCAGACAGCCGTCCTACGAGCAGTACTTC	CSAPRQPSYEQYF
NA	NA	TRBV2	14	TRBJ2-5	TGTGCCAGCAGTGCAAATTGGGCCCAAGAGACCCTGTACTTC	CASSANWAQETLYF
NA	TRBD1	TRBV5-1	14	TRBJ2-1	TGCGCCAGCAGCTGGGGACAGTTGAACAATGAGCAGTTCTTC	CASSWGQLNNEQFF
many	NA	TRBV28	15	TRBJ2-1	TGTGCCAGCAGTTCAGGCCAGGACTCCTACAATGAGCAGTTCTTC	CASSSGQDSYNEQFF
many	NA	TRBV5-1	15	TRBJ2-6	TGCGCCAGCAGCTTATCTGACTCTGGGGCCAACGTCCTGACTTTC	CASSLSDSGANVLTF
few	NA	TRBV29-1	13	TRBJ2-2	TGCAGCGTTGGGCGGAGAGGCACCGGGGAGCTGTTTTTT	CSVGRRGTGELFF
NA	NA	TRBV5-1	13	TRBJ2-7	TGCGCCAGCAGCTTGGACCCAGAATACGAGCAGTACTTC	CASSLDPEYEQYF
many	TRBD2	TRBV7-2	14	TRBJ2-1	TGTGCCAGCAGCTTAGGACTAGCGGGCAATGAGCAGTTCTTC	CASSLGLAGNEQFF
few	NA	TRBV20-1	13	TRBJ2-7	TGCAGTGCTAGAGATTACAGGGTATGGGAGCAGTACTTC	CSARDYRVWEQYF
NA	NA	TRBV29-1	12	TRBJ2-7	TGCAGCGTTGCGGGGGAAGCCTACGAGCAGTACTTC	CSVAGEAYEQYF
NA	TRBD2	TRBV27	17	TRBJ2-1	TGTGCCAGCAGTTTGGCTAGCGGGGGGGCGGGATACAATGAGCAGTTCTTC	CASSLASGGAGYNEQFF
few	TRBD1	TRBV29-1	12	TRBJ2-4	TGCAGCGTGGCAGGGGGATGGGACATTCAGTACTTC	CSVAGGWDIQYF
many	NA	TRBV20-1	14	TRBJ2-3	TGCAGTGCTAGAGACCCGGGGGGCACAGATACGCAGTATTTT	CSARDPGGTDTQYF
few	TRBD1	TRBV20-1	15	TRBJ1-5	TGCAGTGCTAGAGAGGGACAGGCGAGCGCTCAGCCCCAGCATTTT	CSAREGQASAQPQHF
few	TRBD1	TRBV20-1	13	TRBJ1-2	TGCAGTGCTCCACGACAGGGGGTCTCTGGCTACACCTTC	CSAPRQGVSGYTF
few	NA	TRBV9	13	TRBJ2-2	TGTGCCAGCAGCGTAGCCAGTCCCGGGGAGCTGTTTTTT	CASSVASPGELFF
NA	TRBD2	TRBV7-9	16	TRBJ2-1	TGTGCCAGCAGCTTAACGCTAGCGGGGGGTGTTAATGAGCAGTTCTTC	CASSLTLAGGVNEQFF
NA	NA	TRBV29-1	14	TRBJ2-1	TGCAGCGTTGAAGGCAGCGACTCCTACAATGAGCAGTTCTTC	CSVEGSDSYNEQFF
many	NA	TRBV12-3/TRBV12-4	15	TRBJ2-2	TGTGCCAGCAGTCCCCGCGGTCTACACACCGGGGAGCTGTTTTTT	CASSPRGLHTGELFF
many	NA	TRBV15	13	TRBJ2-7	TGTGCCACCAGCAGAGATACAAGCGACGAGCAGTACTTC	CATSRDTSDEQYF
NA	NA	TRBV29-1	15	TRBJ2-3	TGCAGCGTTGTCGTAATAGGGGGGCTCACAGATACGCAGTATTTT	CSVVVIGGLTDTQYF
few	TRBD1	TRBV29-1	15	TRBJ1-5	TGCAGCGTTGCCACAGGGGGCGCGAGCAATCAGCCCCAGCATTTT	CSVATGGASNQPQHF
few	TRBD2	TRBV5-4	15	TRBJ2-7	TGTGCCGGCATGACCGGGACTAGCGGGAGCAACGAGCAGTACTTC	CAGMTGTSGSNEQYF
few	NA	TRBV20-1	16	TRBJ2-3	TGCAGTGCTATTAGCATCGGCGGGTTGAGCACAGATACGCAGTATTTT	CSAISIGGLSTDTQYF
many	NA	TRBV12-3/TRBV12-4	13	TRBJ1-5	TGTGCCAGCAGTACACCGGGACATCAGCCCCAGCATTTT	CASSTPGHQPQHF
few	NA	TRBV29-1	12	TRBJ1-1	TGCAGCGTTACCTGGCTGAACACTGAAGCTTTCTTT	CSVTWLNTEAFF
NA	NA	TRBV20-1	14	TRBJ2-3	TGCAGTGCTATAACAGAGCCGTTAGGAGATACGCAGTATTTT	CSAITEPLGDTQYF
many	NA	TRBV7-2	15	TRBJ2-1	TGTGCCAGCAGCTTAGCGTTACCTATCCGCAATGAGCAGTTCTTC	CASSLALPIRNEQFF
NA	TRBD1	TRBV12-3/TRBV12-4	13	TRBJ1-2	TGTGCCAGCCGAAGGACAGGAGCCTATGGCTACACCTTC	CASRRTGAYGYTF
once	TRBD1	TRBV29-1	16	TRBJ2-1	TGCAGCGTTGAACCCCCCGGGACAGGGGACTACAATGAGCAGTTCTTC	CSVEPPGTGDYNEQFF
many	TRBD2	TRBV7-2	18	TRBJ2-2	TGTGCCAGCAGCTACCGACTAGCGGGGGGCTCGAGCACCGGGGAGCTGTTTTTT	CASSYRLAGGSSTGELFF
many	NA	TRBV25-1	14	TRBJ2-7	TGTGCCAGCAGTAGGTCCGGACGGTTCTACGAGCAGTACTTC	CASSRSGRFYEQYF
NA	NA	TRBV2	16	TRBJ2-1	TGTGCCAGAGCAAAGGGGGCGGGAATCCTCTACAATGAGCAGTTCTTC	CARAKGAGILYNEQFF
many	NA	TRBV6-5	16	TRBJ2-3	TGTGCCAGCAGCGCTTTAGGGGCAGGGACGACAGATACGCAGTATTTT	CASSALGAGTTDTQYF
NA	TRBD2	TRBV7-2	14	TRBJ2-7	TGTGCCAGCAGCTTAAGCGGGAGGATCTACGAGCAGTACTTC	CASSLSGRIYEQYF
few	NA	TRBV20-1	11	TRBJ2-7	TGCAGTGCCGAGAGAGGGGTGGAGCAGTACTTC	CSAERGVEQYF